The present T cell receptor (beta chain) was sequenced within a study of T-cell reconstitution after alpha-beta-depleted transplantation in children. Points from the study as a whole: After one year, T-cell counts and TCRbeta diversity mostly came from new T cells. Recipient T cells and thymic progenitors that survived were the source of the high TCRbeta diversity seen at day 60 in some patients. As was reported, about two months after transplant, alpha-beta T cells came from several hundred expanded graft clones.

This CDR3 spans 15 amino acids. Germline V gene sequence: CDR1 SGHVS, CDR2 FNYEAQ. V was clipped by 1 base and J by 0 bases, with 9 bases between them. Preparation of the TCRbeta library used unique molecular identifiers. One entry per CDR3 protein, called by TCRdb with MiXCR from the PCR reads. Seen here are approximately 110,000 distinct CDR3 sequences, around 23% observed once, and the top ten hold 10% to 13%. This clonotype was seen a handful of times. The antigen is undetermined. This TCR was recovered from a male patient aged 2-15 years who had a stem cell transplant for chronic granulomatous disease, so the T cells may come from the graft donor. The V call is TRBV7-6, the J call TRBJ1-1; D possibly corresponds to TRBD1 (5 bases). The sample was PBMCs, mostly from graft donor cells, taken 180 days after TCRalphabeta/CD19-depleted stem cell transplant. The CDR3 region has the DNA TGTGCCAGCAGCTTAGGGGCGGGGCTGAACACTGAAGCTTTCTTT. Its translation is CASSLGAGLNTEAFF.